The rows below give T cell receptor beta chains drawn from one sample of a study of CD8 T cells in ankylosing spondylitis. MiXCR, run by TCRdb on the 5' RACE reads, gives a single entry per CDR3 protein. The sample holds roughly 700,000 distinct CDR3 sequences, 15% to 20% seen once. The sample was blood, either unsorted or a sorted T cell fraction (not recorded which). These receptors were obtained from a male donor with ankylosing spondylitis. CDR3s include the opening cysteine and the closing phenylalanine or tryptophan. D genes are given only for firm matches. Clone size, where shown, is once, few, many, or a class for clones that have expanded.

V gene: TRBV28
J gene: TRBJ2-3
D gene: TRBD2
clone size: NA
CDR3 DNA: TGTGCCAGCAAAGCGGGGACCGCAGATACGCAGTATTTT
CDR3 protein: CASKAGTADTQYF

V gene: TRBV5-5
J gene: TRBJ2-1
D gene: TRBD2
clone size: NA
CDR3 DNA: TGTGCCAGCAGCTGGGGACTAGCGCCAAAGGGGGATGAGCAGTTCTTC
CDR3 protein: CASSWGLAPKGDEQFF

V gene: TRBV7-3
J gene: TRBJ1-1
D gene: NA
clone size: many
CDR3 DNA: TGTGCCAGCAGCTCCTACCGACAGGCTGAAGCTTTCTTT
CDR3 protein: CASSSYRQAEAFF

V gene: TRBV6-1
J gene: TRBJ1-5
D gene: NA
clone size: few
CDR3 DNA: TGTGCCAGCAGTCTATTGCCGGGGGTCCGATATAGCAATCAGCCCCAGCATTTT
CDR3 protein: CASSLLPGVRYSNQPQHF

V gene: TRBV20-1
J gene: TRBJ2-3
D gene: TRBD2
clone size: few
CDR3 DNA: TGCAGTGCTAGATCCGGACTAGCGGAGGTACCTAGCACAGATACGCAGTATTTT
CDR3 protein: CSARSGLAEVPSTDTQYF

V gene: TRBV12-3/TRBV12-4
J gene: TRBJ2-5
D gene: TRBD2
clone size: few
CDR3 DNA: TGTGCCAGCAGTTTCATGGACGGGGGGGGAGAGACCCAGTACTTC
CDR3 protein: CASSFMDGGGETQYF

V gene: TRBV11-1
J gene: TRBJ2-2
D gene: TRBD2
clone size: few
CDR3 DNA: TGTGCCAGCAGCCGGCGGACTAGCGCCCCCCGGGACACCGGGGAGCTGTTTTTT
CDR3 protein: CASSRRTSAPRDTGELFF

V gene: TRBV7-6
J gene: TRBJ2-1
D gene: TRBD2
clone size: few
CDR3 DNA: TGTGCCAGCAGCCCGGTAGCGGGGGGAGCCTACAATGAGCAGTTCTTC
CDR3 protein: CASSPVAGGAYNEQFF

V gene: TRBV5-1
J gene: TRBJ2-3
D gene: TRBD1
clone size: NA
CDR3 DNA: TGCGCCAGCAGCGGGACAGGGAGAGCAGATACGCAGTATTTT
CDR3 protein: CASSGTGRADTQYF

V gene: TRBV7-2
J gene: TRBJ2-1
D gene: TRBD2
clone size: once
CDR3 DNA: TGTGCCAGCAGCAAGCGGGAGCAAAGCAACAATGAGCAGTTCTTC
CDR3 protein: CASSKREQSNNEQFF

V gene: TRBV12-3/TRBV12-4
J gene: TRBJ1-2
D gene: TRBD1
clone size: many
CDR3 DNA: TGTGCCAGCAGTCCCCGGACAGGGGGGGGCTATGGCTACACCTTC
CDR3 protein: CASSPRTGGGYGYTF

V gene: TRBV7-8
J gene: TRBJ1-6
D gene: NA
clone size: many
CDR3 DNA: TGTGCCAGCAGCTTAGCACCGACAGTCCCATGGTCACCCCTCCACTTT
CDR3 protein: CASSLAPTVPWSPLHF

V gene: TRBV12-3/TRBV12-4
J gene: TRBJ2-2
D gene: TRBD2
clone size: NA
CDR3 DNA: TGTGCCAGCAGTATACCTACCGGGACTAGCGGTCCCCGGACCGGGGAGCTGTTTTTT
CDR3 protein: CASSIPTGTSGPRTGELFF

V gene: TRBV12-3/TRBV12-4
J gene: TRBJ1-1
D gene: NA
clone size: few
CDR3 DNA: TGTGCCAGCAGTTTTTTGGACGTGAACACTGAAGCTTTCTTT
CDR3 protein: CASSFLDVNTEAFF

V gene: TRBV5-1
J gene: TRBJ2-3
D gene: TRBD2
clone size: NA
CDR3 DNA: TGCGCCAGCAGCCCCGTAGCGACTAGCGGGAGGTCGCAGTATTTT
CDR3 protein: CASSPVATSGRSQYF

V gene: TRBV24-1
J gene: TRBJ2-3
D gene: NA
clone size: NA
CDR3 DNA: TGTGCCACCAGTGATCCAACCACAGATACGCAGTATTTT
CDR3 protein: CATSDPTTDTQYF

V gene: TRBV6-5
J gene: TRBJ2-5
D gene: NA
clone size: few
CDR3 DNA: TGTGCCAGCACCGCAAGGGGAGAGACCCAGTACTTC
CDR3 protein: CASTARGETQYF

V gene: TRBV3-1
J gene: TRBJ2-7
D gene: NA
clone size: NA
CDR3 DNA: TGTGCCAGCAGCCAGGAGTTTGGGGGGAAAGAGCAGTACTTC
CDR3 protein: CASSQEFGGKEQYF

V gene: TRBV7-9
J gene: TRBJ1-2
D gene: NA
clone size: few
CDR3 DNA: TGTGCCAGCAGCTTAGACTCTAGAAGCTCTAACTATGGCTACACCTTC
CDR3 protein: CASSLDSRSSNYGYTF

V gene: TRBV4-2
J gene: TRBJ2-3
D gene: TRBD1
clone size: few
CDR3 DNA: TGTGCCAGCAGCCAAGAGGACAGGGGGCGAACAGATACGCAGTATTTT
CDR3 protein: CASSQEDRGRTDTQYF

V gene: TRBV11-2
J gene: TRBJ2-4
D gene: NA
clone size: few
CDR3 DNA: TGTGCCAGCAGCTTAGGGGTATTCAACCCCAACATTCAGTACTTC
CDR3 protein: CASSLGVFNPNIQYF

V gene: TRBV2
J gene: TRBJ2-3
D gene: NA
clone size: NA
CDR3 DNA: TGTGCCAGCAAAGCTAGTCCAGATACGCAGTATTTT
CDR3 protein: CASKASPDTQYF

V gene: TRBV4-2
J gene: TRBJ2-7
D gene: NA
clone size: NA
CDR3 DNA: TGTGCCAGCAGCCAAGATCTGCTAGCACGTGCCGAGCAGTACTTC
CDR3 protein: CASSQDLLARAEQYF

V gene: TRBV15
J gene: TRBJ2-7
D gene: TRBD1
clone size: NA
CDR3 DNA: TGTGCCACCAGCTCCGGACAGGGGGAATACGAGCAGTACTTC
CDR3 protein: CATSSGQGEYEQYF

V gene: TRBV7-8
J gene: TRBJ2-4
D gene: NA
clone size: NA
CDR3 DNA: TGTGCCAGCAGCTTAACCCGCGAATTCGGAACAAAAAACATTCAGTACTTC
CDR3 protein: CASSLTREFGTKNIQYF

V gene: TRBV5-1
J gene: TRBJ2-1
D gene: TRBD1
clone size: few
CDR3 DNA: TGCGCCAGCAGCTCGACGGGACAGCCAGGATACAATGAGCAGTTCTTC
CDR3 protein: CASSSTGQPGYNEQFF

V gene: TRBV20-1
J gene: TRBJ2-7
D gene: NA
clone size: many
CDR3 DNA: TGCAGTGCTCCCCGGGTTAAATCCCCACTCCACTACGAGCAGTACTTC
CDR3 protein: CSAPRVKSPLHYEQYF

V gene: TRBV10-1
J gene: TRBJ1-1
D gene: NA
clone size: NA
CDR3 DNA: TGCGCCAGCAGGGCCAACGGGACACCGGTCCCTGAAGCTTTCTTT
CDR3 protein: CASRANGTPVPEAFF

V gene: TRBV4-2
J gene: TRBJ2-6
D gene: NA
clone size: NA
CDR3 DNA: TGTGCCAGCAGCCAGGACGGACAATACTCTGGGGCCAACGTCCTGACTTTC
CDR3 protein: CASSQDGQYSGANVLTF

V gene: TRBV28
J gene: TRBJ2-3
D gene: NA
clone size: few
CDR3 DNA: TGTGCCAGCACCCTTCCCCCGCCAAGCACAGATACGCAGTATTTT
CDR3 protein: CASTLPPPSTDTQYF

V gene: TRBV6-2/TRBV6-3
J gene: TRBJ1-1
D gene: NA
clone size: few
CDR3 DNA: TGTGCCAGCAGTTACGTTCACAGAGTGAACACTGAAGCTTTCTTT
CDR3 protein: CASSYVHRVNTEAFF

V gene: TRBV9
J gene: TRBJ2-7
D gene: NA
clone size: NA
CDR3 DNA: TGTGCCAGCAGCGTAGAAACGGGAGTGAGTTCGGCCGAGCAGTACTTC
CDR3 protein: CASSVETGVSSAEQYF

V gene: TRBV12-3/TRBV12-4
J gene: TRBJ1-1
D gene: TRBD1
clone size: few
CDR3 DNA: TGTGCCAGCAACGTTGACAGGGTGAACACTGAAGCTTTCTTT
CDR3 protein: CASNVDRVNTEAFF

V gene: TRBV6-5
J gene: TRBJ2-2
D gene: NA
clone size: NA
CDR3 DNA: TGTGCCAGCAGTTACTCCCAACCGGGAACCGGGGAGCTGTTTTTT
CDR3 protein: CASSYSQPGTGELFF

V gene: TRBV20-1
J gene: TRBJ1-1
D gene: NA
clone size: NA
CDR3 DNA: TGCAGTGCTGCCTTCAGGGGAGACTCTGAAGCTTTCTTT
CDR3 protein: CSAAFRGDSEAFF

V gene: TRBV7-3
J gene: TRBJ2-7
D gene: NA
clone size: NA
CDR3 DNA: TGTGCCAGCAGCTTAAACCCCGCTTCCTACGAGCAGTACTTC
CDR3 protein: CASSLNPASYEQYF

V gene: TRBV27
J gene: TRBJ1-1
D gene: NA
clone size: few
CDR3 DNA: TGTGCCAGCAGCACAGGGTACAACACTGAAGCTTTCTTT
CDR3 protein: CASSTGYNTEAFF

V gene: TRBV18
J gene: TRBJ1-5
D gene: TRBD1
clone size: few
CDR3 DNA: TGTGCCAGCTCACCACGGGCAGGGGGGCCCCGGGACAATCAGCCCCAGCATTTT
CDR3 protein: CASSPRAGGPRDNQPQHF

V gene: TRBV9
J gene: TRBJ2-3
D gene: NA
clone size: NA
CDR3 DNA: TGTGCCAGCAGCGCCTTAAGGACCGGGACCAGTATAGGTACGCAGTATTTT
CDR3 protein: CASSALRTGTSIGTQYF

V gene: TRBV3-1
J gene: TRBJ1-1
D gene: NA
clone size: few
CDR3 DNA: TGTGCCAGCGGAACGTGGGGCACGAACACTGAAGCTTTCTTT
CDR3 protein: CASGTWGTNTEAFF

V gene: TRBV10-3
J gene: TRBJ1-2
D gene: TRBD1
clone size: NA
CDR3 DNA: TGTGCCATCAGTGCCGGGACAGCTTTTGGCTACACCTTC
CDR3 protein: CAISAGTAFGYTF

V gene: TRBV27
J gene: TRBJ2-4
D gene: NA
clone size: once
CDR3 DNA: TGTGCCGCGTGGGATGTGGTCCCGGGCATTCAGTACTTC
CDR3 protein: CAAWDVVPGIQYF